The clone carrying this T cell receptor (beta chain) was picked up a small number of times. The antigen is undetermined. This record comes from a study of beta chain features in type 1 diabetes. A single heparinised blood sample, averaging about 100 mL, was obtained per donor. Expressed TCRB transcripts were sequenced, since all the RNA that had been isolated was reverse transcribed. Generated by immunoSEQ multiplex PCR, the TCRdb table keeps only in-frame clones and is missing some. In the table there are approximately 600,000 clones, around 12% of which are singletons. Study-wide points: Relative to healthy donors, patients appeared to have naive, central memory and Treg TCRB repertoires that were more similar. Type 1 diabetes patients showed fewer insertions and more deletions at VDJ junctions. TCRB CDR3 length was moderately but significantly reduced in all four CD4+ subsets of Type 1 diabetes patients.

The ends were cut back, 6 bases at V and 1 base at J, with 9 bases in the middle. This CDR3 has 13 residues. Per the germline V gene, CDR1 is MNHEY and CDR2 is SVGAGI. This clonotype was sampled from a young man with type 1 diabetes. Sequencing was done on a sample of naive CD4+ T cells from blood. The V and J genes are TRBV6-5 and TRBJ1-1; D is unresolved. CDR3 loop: CASSLVGNTEAFF. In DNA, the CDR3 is TGTGCCAGCAGCCTGGTGGGGAACACTGAAGCTTTCTTT.